Listed below are T cell receptor beta chains from one sample, sequenced in a study of T cells in Graves' hyperthyroidism and ophthalmopathy. TCRdb reprocessed the multiplex PCR reads with MiXCR, giving one entry per CDR3 protein. The profile shows more than 550,000 distinct CDR3 sequences, roughly 45% of them singletons. Sample: peripheral blood or thyroid tissue (not recorded which). The receptors derive from an adult man with Graves' disease, either hyperthyroidism or ophthalmopathy (not recorded which). The CDR3 runs from the conserved cysteine through the conserved F or W. The D gene is left open where the match is weak. The size entry is marked missing in some rows and otherwise reads once, few, many or a size class.

J: TRBJ2-7; D: TRBD1; V: TRBV6-5; size: few; CDR3: CASSYSAGGAAYEQYF; DNA: TGTGCCAGCAGTTACTCTGCAGGGGGCGCGGCCTACGAGCAGTACTTC
J: TRBJ1-5; D: TRBD1; V: TRBV10-3; size: NA; CDR3: CAISLGTGLNQPQHF; DNA: TGTGCCATCAGCCTGGGGACAGGGCTCAATCAGCCCCAGCATTTT
J: TRBJ2-2; D: NA; V: TRBV19; size: NA; CDR3: CASSVVQSVPGELFF; DNA: TGTGCCAGTAGTGTGGTGCAGTCGGTTCCCGGGGAGCTGTTTTTT
J: TRBJ1-2; D: NA; V: TRBV12-3/TRBV12-4; size: NA; CDR3: CASSTTVLGGYGYTF; DNA: TGTGCCAGCAGCACTACTGTCCTAGGGGGCTATGGCTACACCTTC
J: TRBJ1-5; D: NA; V: TRBV2; size: few; CDR3: CASSFPREGPDAQHF; DNA: TGTGCCAGCAGTTTCCCGCGGGAGGGGCCCGATGCCCAGCATTTT
J: TRBJ2-7; D: TRBD1; V: TRBV7-3; size: NA; CDR3: CAWGQGAYEQYF; DNA: TGTGCCTGGGGACAGGGGGCATACGAGCAGTACTTC
J: TRBJ2-7; D: NA; V: TRBV20-1; size: NA; CDR3: CSATGPGSYEQYF; DNA: TGCAGTGCTACAGGGCCGGGCTCCTACGAGCAGTACTTC
J: TRBJ2-7; D: NA; V: TRBV6-5; size: NA; CDR3: CASRRGGAYEQYF; DNA: TGTGCCAGCCGTAGGGGGGGAGCCTACGAGCAGTACTTC
J: TRBJ1-1; D: TRBD1; V: TRBV7-7; size: once; CDR3: CASSPRTAGGREAFF; DNA: TGTGCTAGCAGCCCTCGGACGGCAGGGGGCCGTGAAGCTTTCTTT
J: TRBJ1-5; D: NA; V: TRBV11-2; size: NA; CDR3: CASSFGTRNSNQPQHF; DNA: TGTGCCAGCAGCTTCGGGACTCGGAATAGCAATCAGCCCCAGCATTTT
J: TRBJ1-2; D: NA; V: TRBV9; size: once; CDR3: CARDDAYGYTF; DNA: TGTGCTAGAGATGACGCCTATGGCTACACCTTC
J: TRBJ1-6; D: NA; V: TRBV7-2; size: many; CDR3: CASSLAIDSNNSPLHF; DNA: TGTGCCAGCAGCTTAGCTATAGACAGTAATAATTCACCCCTCCACTTT
J: TRBJ2-7; D: TRBD1; V: TRBV7-9; size: NA; CDR3: CASSQGDRGEQYF; DNA: TGTGCCAGCAGCCAAGGGGACAGGGGCGAGCAGTACTTC
J: TRBJ1-5; D: NA; V: TRBV10-2; size: NA; CDR3: CASSGGALRPQHF; DNA: TGCGCCAGCAGTGGGGGGGCCCTTCGCCCCCAGCATTTT
J: TRBJ1-2; D: NA; V: TRBV12-3/TRBV12-4; size: NA; CDR3: CASSFTGGLVYGYTF; DNA: TGTGCCAGCAGTTTCACCGGAGGCCTCGTGTATGGCTACACCTTC
J: TRBJ1-1; D: NA; V: TRBV6-6; size: many; CDR3: CASSYTMNTEAFF; DNA: TGTGCCAGCAGTTATACCATGAACACTGAAGCTTTCTTT
J: TRBJ1-1; D: NA; V: TRBV20-1; size: NA; CDR3: CSARDGQQGGNTEAFF; DNA: TGCAGTGCTAGGGATGGACAGCAGGGAGGGAACACTGAAGCTTTCTTT
J: TRBJ1-6; D: NA; V: TRBV7-2; size: NA; CDR3: CASSQGEGKTNSPLHF; DNA: TGCGCCAGCAGCCAAGGGGAGGGGAAAACTAATTCACCCCTCCACTTT
J: TRBJ1-5; D: NA; V: TRBV19; size: NA; CDR3: CASSATETFPPQPQHF; DNA: TGTGCCAGTAGTGCGACCGAGACGTTCCCGCCTCAGCCCCAGCATTTT
J: TRBJ2-5; D: NA; V: TRBV24-1; size: NA; CDR3: CATSAWVGETQYF; DNA: TGTGCCACCAGTGCCTGGGTCGGAGAGACCCAGTACTTC
J: TRBJ2-5; D: NA; V: TRBV7-6; size: NA; CDR3: CASSQDTEGAQYF; DNA: TGTGCCAGCAGCCAAGACACCGAGGGGGCCCAGTACTTC
J: TRBJ2-3; D: TRBD1; V: TRBV2; size: NA; CDR3: CASRSRTGSNQPQYF; DNA: TGTGCCAGCAGATCTAGGACAGGGAGCAATCAGCCCCAGTATTTT
J: TRBJ2-7; D: NA; V: TRBV20-1; size: NA; CDR3: CSARGKGPYEQYF; DNA: TGCAGTGCTAGAGGGAAGGGCCCCTACGAGCAGTACTTC
J: TRBJ1-3; D: NA; V: TRBV29-1; size: NA; CDR3: CSGTARGNTIYF; DNA: TGCAGCGGGACAGCTCGAGGAAACACCATATATTTT
J: TRBJ1-5; D: NA; V: TRBV19; size: NA; CDR3: CASRGRVSNQPQHF; DNA: TGTGCCAGTAGGGGAAGGGTTAGCAATCAGCCCCAGCATTTT
J: TRBJ1-1; D: NA; V: TRBV11-3; size: many; CDR3: CASSLVQNTEAFF; DNA: TGTGCCAGCAGTTTAGTCCAGAACACTGAAGCTTTCTTT
J: TRBJ2-7; D: NA; V: TRBV7-2; size: NA; CDR3: CASSLGARQAYYEQYF; DNA: TGTGCCAGCAGCTTAGGCGCTAGGCAGGCTTACTACGAGCAGTACTTC
J: TRBJ2-6; D: TRBD1; V: TRBV2; size: many; CDR3: CASSEKPGGYGANVLTF; DNA: TGTGCCAGCAGTGAAAAGCCAGGGGGCTATGGGGCCAACGTCCTGACTTTC
J: TRBJ2-7; D: TRBD1; V: TRBV10-3; size: few; CDR3: CASSNRNRGSYEQYF; DNA: TGTGCCAGCAGCAACCGAAACAGGGGGTCATACGAGCAGTACTTC
J: TRBJ1-4; D: TRBD1; V: TRBV2; size: NA; CDR3: CASREDRAPEEKLFF; DNA: TGTGCCAGCAGAGAGGACAGGGCCCCGGAGGAAAAACTGTTTTTT
J: TRBJ2-5; D: NA; V: TRBV7-9; size: NA; CDR3: CASSADWGSNKETQYF; DNA: TGTGCCAGCAGCGCCGATTGGGGCTCCAATAAAGAGACCCAGTACTTC
J: TRBJ1-1; D: NA; V: TRBV20-1; size: few; CDR3: CSARDWQGAAEAFF; DNA: TGCAGTGCTAGAGATTGGCAGGGCGCGGCTGAAGCTTTCTTT
J: TRBJ2-5; D: TRBD2; V: TRBV11-2; size: NA; CDR3: CASSLLETSGNQETQYF; DNA: TGTGCCAGCAGCCTATTGGAGACTAGCGGAAACCAAGAGACCCAGTACTTC
J: TRBJ1-2; D: TRBD1; V: TRBV19; size: few; CDR3: CASSWGQGENYGYTF; DNA: TGTGCCAGTAGTTGGGGTCAGGGGGAGAACTATGGCTACACCTTC
J: TRBJ2-7; D: TRBD1; V: TRBV10-3; size: NA; CDR3: CASSEWGQPTYEQYF; DNA: TGTGCCAGCAGTGAATGGGGACAGCCAACCTACGAGCAGTACTTC
J: TRBJ2-7; D: NA; V: TRBV9; size: few; CDR3: CASTTEGSYEQYF; DNA: TGTGCCAGCACCACGGAAGGGAGCTACGAGCAGTACTTC
J: TRBJ2-7; D: TRBD2; V: TRBV11-2; size: NA; CDR3: CASSVTSGYYEQYF; DNA: TGTGCCAGCAGCGTCACTAGCGGATACTACGAGCAGTACTTC
J: TRBJ1-5; D: TRBD1; V: TRBV2; size: few; CDR3: CASRGQGWGNQPQHF; DNA: TGTGCCAGCAGGGGACAGGGTTGGGGCAATCAGCCCCAGCATTTT
J: TRBJ1-5; D: NA; V: TRBV12-3/TRBV12-4; size: NA; CDR3: CASSVQGSNQPQHF; DNA: TGTGCCAGCTCAGTCCAGGGGAGCAATCAGCCCCAGCATTTT
J: TRBJ1-1; D: NA; V: TRBV29-1; size: NA; CDR3: CSSQGTGGTEAFF; DNA: TGCAGCTCACAGGGAACAGGAGGCACTGAAGCTTTCTTT
J: TRBJ1-4; D: NA; V: TRBV20-1; size: once; CDR3: CSARDGAPATNEKLFF; DNA: TGCAGTGCTAGAGATGGCGCACCCGCAACTAATGAAAAACTGTTTTTT
J: TRBJ1-5; D: NA; V: TRBV11-2; size: few; CDR3: CASSLEGRYNQPQHF; DNA: TGTGCCAGCAGCTTGGAGGGCAGATACAATCAGCCCCAGCATTTT
J: TRBJ2-5; D: NA; V: TRBV20-1; size: few; CDR3: CSARDLVGQETQYF; DNA: TGCAGTGCTAGAGATCTTGTGGGGCAAGAGACCCAGTACTTC
J: TRBJ1-5; D: TRBD1; V: TRBV12-3/TRBV12-4; size: NA; CDR3: CASGLGTGRSQPQHF; DNA: TGTGCTAGTGGTTTGGGGACAGGTCGGAGTCAGCCCCAGCATTTT
J: TRBJ1-1; D: TRBD1; V: TRBV5-6; size: NA; CDR3: CASSWGQELTEAFF; DNA: TGCGCCAGCAGCTGGGGACAGGAGCTCACTGAAGCTTTCTTT
J: TRBJ2-7; D: NA; V: TRBV20-1; size: many; CDR3: CSALVWRDYEQYF; DNA: TGCAGTGCTCTAGTTTGGCGGGACTACGAGCAGTACTTC